This TCR beta chain was identified during a study of blood T cell repertoires in COVID-19. The data were produced by immunoSEQ multiplex PCR, yet TCRdb's version contains in-frame clones alone and is incomplete. This sample carries around 200,000 clones, 80% to 90% of them seen once, and the ten largest clones take 4.5% to 5%. This CDR3 has 14 residues. V dropped 5 bases and J dropped 4 bases, with 13 bases sitting between them. Germline CDR1 is SGHTA and CDR2 is FQGNSA. The chain joins TRBV7-2 to TRBJ2-3, with a possible D match to TRBD1 (5 bases). The clonotype originates from a woman aged 80 or over with acute or convalescent COVID-19. Sequencing input: peripheral blood. CDR3 coding DNA: TGTGCCAGCAGCCCCCGCAGGGTAGCAGATACGCAGTATTTT. It encodes CASSPRRVADTQYF.